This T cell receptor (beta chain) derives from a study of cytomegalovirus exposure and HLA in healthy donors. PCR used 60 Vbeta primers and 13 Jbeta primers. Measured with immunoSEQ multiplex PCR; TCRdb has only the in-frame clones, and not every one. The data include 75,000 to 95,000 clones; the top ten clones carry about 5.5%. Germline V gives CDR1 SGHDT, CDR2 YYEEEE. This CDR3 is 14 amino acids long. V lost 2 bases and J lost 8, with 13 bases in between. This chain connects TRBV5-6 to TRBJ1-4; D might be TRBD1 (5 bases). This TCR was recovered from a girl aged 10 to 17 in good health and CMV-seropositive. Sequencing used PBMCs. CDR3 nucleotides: TGTGCCAGCAGCTTTTATAAAGGGGTCGAAAAACTGTTTTTT. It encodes CASSFYKGVEKLFF.